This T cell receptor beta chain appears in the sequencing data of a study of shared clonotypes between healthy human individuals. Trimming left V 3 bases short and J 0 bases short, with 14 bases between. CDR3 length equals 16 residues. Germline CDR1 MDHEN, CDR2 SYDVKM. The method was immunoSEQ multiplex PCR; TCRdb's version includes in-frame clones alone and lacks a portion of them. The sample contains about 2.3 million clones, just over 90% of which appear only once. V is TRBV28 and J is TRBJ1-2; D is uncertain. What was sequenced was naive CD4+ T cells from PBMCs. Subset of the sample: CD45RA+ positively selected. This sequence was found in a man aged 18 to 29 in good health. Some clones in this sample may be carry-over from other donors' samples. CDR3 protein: CASSFFARTTNYGYTF. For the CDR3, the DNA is TGTGCCAGCAGTTTTTTTGCCAGGACTACTAACTATGGCTACACCTTC.